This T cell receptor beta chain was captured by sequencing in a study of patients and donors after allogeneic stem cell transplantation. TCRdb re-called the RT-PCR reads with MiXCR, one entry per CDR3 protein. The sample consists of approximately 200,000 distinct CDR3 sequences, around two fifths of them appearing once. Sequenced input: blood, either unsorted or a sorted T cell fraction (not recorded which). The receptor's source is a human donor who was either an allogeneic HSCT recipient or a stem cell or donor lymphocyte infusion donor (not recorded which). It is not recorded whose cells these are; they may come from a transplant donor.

In DNA form, the CDR3 reads TGTGCCAGCAGGGTCCAAGATAGGGATGAGCAGTTCTTC. Protein product: CASRVQDRDEQFF. V gene TRBV6-2 or TRBV6-3 combines with J gene TRBJ2-1, with unresolved D. The CDR3 runs to 13 residues. Germline values: CDR1 MNHEY, CDR2 SVGEGT. V lost 6 bases to trimming and J lost 8 bases, with 14 bases between them.